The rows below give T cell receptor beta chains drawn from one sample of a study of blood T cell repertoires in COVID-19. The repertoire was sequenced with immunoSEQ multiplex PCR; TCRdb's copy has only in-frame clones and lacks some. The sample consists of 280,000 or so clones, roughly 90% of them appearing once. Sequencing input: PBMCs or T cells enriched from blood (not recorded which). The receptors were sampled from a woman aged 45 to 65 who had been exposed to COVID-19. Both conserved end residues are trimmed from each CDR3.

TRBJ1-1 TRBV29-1 SVRRDSGLGAF
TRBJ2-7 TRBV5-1 ASSLGTGTHEQY
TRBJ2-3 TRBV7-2 VSSLGRDSTDTQY
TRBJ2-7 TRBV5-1 ASSFTTGTSVVNEQY
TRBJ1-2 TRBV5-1 ASSLALGLYGYT
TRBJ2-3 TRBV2 ASSKSPSTDTQY
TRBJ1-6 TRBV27 ASSLAATADSPLH
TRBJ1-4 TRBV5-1 ASSLDRGEEKLF
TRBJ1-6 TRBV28 ASSLGQPYLPLH
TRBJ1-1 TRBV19 ASSQGQKNTEAF
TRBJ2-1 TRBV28 ASSPPGLGDNEQF
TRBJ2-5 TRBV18 ASSPPGLKETQY
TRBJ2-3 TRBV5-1 ASSLQDSGGESTDTQY
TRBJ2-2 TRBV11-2 ASSSYRVAENTGELF
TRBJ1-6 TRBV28 ASSLSQGYMGNSPLH
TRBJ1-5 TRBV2 ASRPGTNSNQPQH
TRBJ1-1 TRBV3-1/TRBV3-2 ASTTGGSTEAF
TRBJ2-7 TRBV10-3 ATWLGEQY
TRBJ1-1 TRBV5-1 ASSSRDRTIMNTEAF
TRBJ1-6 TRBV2 ASSGVSSPLH
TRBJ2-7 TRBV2 ASSREGEQY
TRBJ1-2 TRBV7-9 ASSSPGGYGYT
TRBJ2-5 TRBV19 ASSTRQAQETQY
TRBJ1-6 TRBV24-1 ATSDFRGQPLH
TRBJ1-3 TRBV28 ASLGQGAGNTIY
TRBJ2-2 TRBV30 AGTGTGELF
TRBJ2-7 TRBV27 ASSLAGPRFSYEQY
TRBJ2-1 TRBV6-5 ASSPDSNEQF
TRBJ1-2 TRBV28 ASSLGREDYGYT
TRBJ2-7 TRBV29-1 SDSNGGKLEVTRQYYEQY
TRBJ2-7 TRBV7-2 ASSTSGTGSFYEQY
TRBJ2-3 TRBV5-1 ASSRTSGSPDTQY
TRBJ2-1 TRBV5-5 ASSLRDGMGINEQF
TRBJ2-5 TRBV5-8 ASSFDLQGGQETQY
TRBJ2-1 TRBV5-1 ASRTGGEQF
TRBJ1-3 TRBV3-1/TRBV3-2 ASSQRDRGNSGNTIY
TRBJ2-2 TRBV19 ASSKDRSNTGELF
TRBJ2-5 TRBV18 ASSPTGLAGAPQY